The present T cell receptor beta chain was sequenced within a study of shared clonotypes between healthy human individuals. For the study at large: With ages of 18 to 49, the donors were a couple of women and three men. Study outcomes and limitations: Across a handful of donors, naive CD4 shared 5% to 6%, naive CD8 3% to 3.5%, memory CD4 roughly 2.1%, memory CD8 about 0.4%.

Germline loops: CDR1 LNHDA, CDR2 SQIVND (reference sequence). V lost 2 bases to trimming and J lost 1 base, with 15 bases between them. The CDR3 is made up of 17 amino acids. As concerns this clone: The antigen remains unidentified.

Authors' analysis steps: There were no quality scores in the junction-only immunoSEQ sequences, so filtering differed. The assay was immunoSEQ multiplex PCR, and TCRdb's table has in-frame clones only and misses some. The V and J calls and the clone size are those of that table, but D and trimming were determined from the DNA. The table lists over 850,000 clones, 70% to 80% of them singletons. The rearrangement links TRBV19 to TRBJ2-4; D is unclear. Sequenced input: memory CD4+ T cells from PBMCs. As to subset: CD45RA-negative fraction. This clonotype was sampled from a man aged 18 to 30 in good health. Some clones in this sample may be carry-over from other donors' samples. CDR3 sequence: CASSILTLSRAKNIQYF. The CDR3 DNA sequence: TGTGCCAGTAGTATACTTACTCTCAGCCGGGCCAAAAACATTCAGTACTTC.